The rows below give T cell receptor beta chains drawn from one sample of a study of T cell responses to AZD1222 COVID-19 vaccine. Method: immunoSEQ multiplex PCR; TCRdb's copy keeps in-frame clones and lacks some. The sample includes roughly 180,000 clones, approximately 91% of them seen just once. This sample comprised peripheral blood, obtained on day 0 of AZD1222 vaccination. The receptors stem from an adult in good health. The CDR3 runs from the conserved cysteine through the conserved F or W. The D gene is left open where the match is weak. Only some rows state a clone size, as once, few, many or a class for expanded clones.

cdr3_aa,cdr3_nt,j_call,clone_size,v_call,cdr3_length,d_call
CASSYAGEHEKLFF,TGCGCCAGCAGCTATGCCGGCGAGCATGAAAAACTGTTTTTT,TRBJ1-4,NA,TRBV4-3,14,NA
CASSIVGRATADTQYF,TGTGCCAGTAGTATAGTGGGACGGGCAACGGCAGATACGCAGTATTTT,TRBJ2-3,NA,TRBV19,16,NA
CASSPLGTSGSKADTQYF,TGTGCCAGCAGCCCCCTAGGGACTAGCGGAAGTAAAGCAGATACGCAGTATTTT,TRBJ2-3,NA,TRBV28,18,TRBD2
CASSQDFGRGSTDTQYF,TGCGCCAGCAGCCAAGATTTCGGTAGGGGGTCCACAGATACGCAGTATTTT,TRBJ2-3,few,TRBV4-3,17,NA
CASSIGRGTYYEQYF,TGTGCCAGCAGCATTGGACGTGGGACTTACTACGAGCAGTACTTC,TRBJ2-7,NA,TRBV5-6,15,NA
CASSQIGREFTEQYF,TGCGCCAGCAGCCAAATTGGGAGGGAATTCACCGAGCAGTACTTC,TRBJ2-7,NA,TRBV4-3,15,TRBD2
CATSRGYSNQPQHF,TGTGCCACCAGCAGGGGGTATAGCAATCAGCCCCAGCATTTT,TRBJ1-5,NA,TRBV15,14,NA
CASRRTGEAFF,TGTGCCAGCAGACGGACAGGGGAAGCTTTCTTT,TRBJ1-1,NA,TRBV12-3/TRBV12-4,11,TRBD1
CASSQVRGPTDTQYF,TGCGCCAGCAGCCAAGTGAGGGGGCCCACAGATACGCAGTATTTT,TRBJ2-3,NA,TRBV4-1,15,TRBD1
CASTLTGTEGTLHF,TGTGCCAGCACCCTAACCGGGACAGAGGGCACCCTCCACTTT,TRBJ1-6,NA,TRBV9,14,TRBD1
CASSILSRTSGGASGANVLTF,TGTGCCAGCTCTATCCTATCCAGGACTAGCGGGGGGGCCTCTGGGGCCAACGTCCTGACTTTC,TRBJ2-6,NA,TRBV18,21,TRBD2
CASSFYPGGRDEKLFF,TGTGCCAGCAGTTTCTACCCCGGGGGGCGCGATGAAAAACTGTTTTTT,TRBJ1-4,NA,TRBV27,16,NA
CASSPRTGTGGHEQYF,TGTGCCAGCTCCCCCCGAACCGGGACAGGGGGCCACGAGCAGTACTTC,TRBJ2-7,NA,TRBV18,16,TRBD1
CASSELGGSTDTQYF,TGTGCCAGCAGTGAATTAGGGGGTAGCACAGATACGCAGTATTTT,TRBJ2-3,NA,TRBV25-1,15,NA
CASSYVIWDTIVDTQYF,TGTGCCAGCAGTTACGTGATTTGGGACACAATCGTGGATACGCAGTATTTT,TRBJ2-3,NA,TRBV6-2/TRBV6-3,17,NA
CASSRAEISSSYEQYF,TGCGCCAGCAGTAGAGCAGAGATCTCCTCCTCCTACGAGCAGTACTTC,TRBJ2-7,NA,TRBV10-2,16,NA
CAWRGRDSSNQPQHF,TGTGCCTGGAGGGGCCGGGACAGCAGCAATCAGCCCCAGCATTTT,TRBJ1-5,NA,TRBV30,15,TRBD1
CASSELGDLGRVYGYTF,TGTGCCAGCAGTGAATTGGGGGACCTGGGTCGTGTCTATGGCTACACCTTC,TRBJ1-2,NA,TRBV6-1,17,NA
CASRDSFLSGANVLTF,TGTGCCAGCCGGGACAGCTTCCTCTCTGGGGCCAACGTCCTGACTTTC,TRBJ2-6,NA,TRBV2,16,TRBD1
CASSYDRFPYGYTF,TGTGCCAGCAGTTACGATAGATTTCCCTATGGCTACACCTTC,TRBJ1-2,NA,TRBV6-5,14,NA
CASSMDTTTNEKLFF,TGTGCCAGCTCCATGGACACCACAACTAATGAAAAACTGTTTTTT,TRBJ1-4,NA,TRBV18,15,NA
CASSQGPPGDQPQHF,TGCGCCAGCAGCCAAGGACCCCCGGGGGATCAGCCCCAGCATTTT,TRBJ1-5,NA,TRBV4-1,15,NA
CSGTGGAHTEAFF,TGCAGCGGTACAGGGGGCGCGCATACTGAAGCTTTCTTT,TRBJ1-1,NA,TRBV29-1,13,TRBD1
CASSLQGAVGGEKLFF,TGTGCCAGCAGTTTACAGGGCGCAGTGGGGGGTGAAAAACTGTTTTTT,TRBJ1-4,NA,TRBV6-6,16,NA
CASTRDSSGANVLTF,TGTGCCAGCACCCGGGACAGCTCTGGGGCCAACGTCCTGACTTTC,TRBJ2-6,NA,TRBV6-4,15,TRBD1
CASSRYSTSGNTIYF,TGTGCCAGTAGTAGGTACAGTACCTCTGGAAACACCATATATTTT,TRBJ1-3,NA,TRBV19,15,NA
CSASTGLQHF,TGCAGTGCTAGCACAGGGCTCCAGCATTTT,TRBJ1-5,NA,TRBV20-1,10,NA
CASSLGQGDQPQHF,TGCGCCAGCAGCTTGGGACAGGGGGATCAGCCCCAGCATTTT,TRBJ1-5,NA,TRBV5-1,14,TRBD1
CASSPLIGNSPLHF,TGTGCCAGCAGTCCCCTGATCGGAAATTCACCCCTCCACTTT,TRBJ1-6,NA,TRBV27,14,NA
CASSLGTGFNQPQHF,TGTGCCAGCAGCTTGGGGACAGGGTTCAATCAGCCCCAGCATTTT,TRBJ1-5,NA,TRBV5-6,15,TRBD1
CASSLTTGGSNEQYF,TGTGCCAGCAGCTTAACGACAGGGGGCTCGAACGAGCAGTACTTC,TRBJ2-7,NA,TRBV7-3,15,TRBD1
CAWSTWREGLREQYF,TGTGCCTGGAGTACGTGGCGGGAGGGCCTAAGGGAGCAGTACTTC,TRBJ2-7,NA,TRBV30,15,TRBD2
CASRDSGQGNQPQHF,TGTGCCAGCAGGGACTCGGGACAGGGAAATCAGCCCCAGCATTTT,TRBJ1-5,NA,TRBV25-1,15,TRBD1
CSVETETYEQYF,TGCAGCGTCGAGACAGAGACCTACGAGCAGTACTTC,TRBJ2-7,NA,TRBV29-1,12,NA
CASSPRTGGDYGYTF,TGTGCCAGCAGCCCGCGGACAGGGGGTGACTATGGCTACACCTTC,TRBJ1-2,NA,TRBV5-4,15,TRBD1
CASRGRISGANVLTF,TGTGCCAGCAGGGGTCGGATCTCTGGGGCCAACGTCCTGACTTTC,TRBJ2-6,NA,TRBV19,15,NA
CASSGTVENYGYTF,TGTGCCAGCAGCGGGACAGTCGAGAACTATGGCTACACCTTC,TRBJ1-2,NA,TRBV14,14,TRBD1
CASSIGQDSSYEQYF,TGTGCCAGTAGTATAGGGCAAGATAGCTCCTACGAGCAGTACTTC,TRBJ2-7,NA,TRBV19,15,NA
CASSRSRGNYGYTF,TGTGCCAGTAGTCGTTCGCGGGGGAACTATGGCTACACCTTC,TRBJ1-2,NA,TRBV19,14,NA
CASRKRGWEQETQYF,TGTGCCAGCAGGAAACGGGGATGGGAACAAGAGACCCAGTACTTC,TRBJ2-5,NA,TRBV5-8,15,NA